This is a list of T cell receptor beta chains from one sample in a study of blood T cells in healthy people across ages. TCRdb analysed the 5' RACE reads with MiXCR anew, one entry per CDR3 protein. The sample has hundreds of thousands of distinct CDR3 sequences, over 40% seen once; the top ten hold roughly 12%. Input material: blood. The receptor set was obtained from a woman of 80 years or more in good health. Each CDR3 is given with its conserved first and last residue. Expanded clones get a size class; other rows say once, few or many, or leave the size out.

clone_size j_call v_call cdr3_aa
many TRBJ2-1 TRBV5-1 CASSSQTRTNEQFF
. TRBJ1-2 TRBV28 CASSRTQAGGYTF
many TRBJ2-5 TRBV28 CASSSPRTQYF
once . TRBV5-1 CASSLGTSLVYEQYF
many TRBJ2-5 TRBV12-3/TRBV12-4 CASSFWVHQETQYF
. TRBJ2-7 TRBV21-1 CASSKALKGFVYEQYF
many . TRBV7-2 CASSLSSRATQYF
. TRBJ2-3 TRBV2 CASSEARGKADTQYF
. TRBJ2-7 TRBV29-1 CSAGTGAHEQYF
. TRBJ2-1 TRBV7-2 CASHGTSGGRVYNEQFF
many TRBJ1-2 TRBV12-3/TRBV12-4 CASSFWISSGDGYTF
many TRBJ2-1 TRBV7-9 CASSLALSGGADNEQFF
once . TRBV21-1 CASSKQNLRVGIYEQYF
once TRBJ1-3 TRBV28 CASTTQGPGNTIYF
many TRBJ2-7 TRBV3-1 CASSQGNGSPYEQYF
many TRBJ2-1 TRBV12-3/TRBV12-4 CASSLGPLGGNEQFF
few TRBJ2-1 TRBV6-5 CASSLAISYNEQFF
. TRBJ2-3 TRBV7-9 CASSALITDTQYF
many TRBJ2-1 TRBV6-5 CASSPSGRARVDEQFF
many TRBJ2-3 TRBV4-2 CASSRGGGTDTQYF
many TRBJ1-4 TRBV25-1 CASSDLTGTGGNEKLFF
many TRBJ2-4 TRBV7-2 CASSFQRGRLENIQYF
many TRBJ2-3 TRBV12-3/TRBV12-4 CASSFGPDTQYF
. TRBJ2-2 TRBV5-1 CASSLALSGELFF
. TRBJ1-5 TRBV5-1 CASSLEGREQGQPQHF
. . TRBV25-1 CASSGPKRGYEQYF